This paragraph covers one TCR beta chain sequence. From 5'RACE with constant-segment primers came TCR alpha and TCR beta cDNA libraries that carried sample barcodes and UMIs. TCRdb passed the 5' RACE reads through MiXCR, listing each CDR3 protein once. The sample yields 250,000 to 350,000 distinct CDR3 sequences, roughly 16% seen once. These data originate in a study of T-cell memory formation after mild COVID-19. Study summary: TCR clusters mostly belonged to single donors.

Trimming removed 6 bases from V and 1 base from J, with 12 bases in between. The CDR3 consists of 14 residues. The J gene is TRBJ2-5, the V gene TRBV12-3 or TRBV12-4; D may correspond to TRBD1 or TRBD2 (5 bases each). Sequencing input: PBMCs or a T cell subset sorted from them (not recorded which). This TCR came from a man younger than 30 who had mild COVID-19 (a few samples of this study predate the infection). Cell type and time point are not known. CDR3 coding DNA: TGTGCCAGCAGGGGGACCTGGAGCCAAGAGACCCAGTACTTC. Its translation is CASRGTWSQETQYF.